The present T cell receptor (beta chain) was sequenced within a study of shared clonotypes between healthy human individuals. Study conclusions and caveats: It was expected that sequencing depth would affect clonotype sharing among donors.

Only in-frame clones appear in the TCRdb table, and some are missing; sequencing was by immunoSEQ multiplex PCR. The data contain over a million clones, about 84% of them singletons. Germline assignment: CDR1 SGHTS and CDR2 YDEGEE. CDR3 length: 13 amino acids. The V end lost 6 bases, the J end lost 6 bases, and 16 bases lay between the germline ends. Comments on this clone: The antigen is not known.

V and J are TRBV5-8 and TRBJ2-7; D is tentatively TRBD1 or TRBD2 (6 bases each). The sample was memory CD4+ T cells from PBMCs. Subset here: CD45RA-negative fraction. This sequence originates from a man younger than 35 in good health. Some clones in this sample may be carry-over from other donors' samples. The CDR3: CASTQPRGLEQYF. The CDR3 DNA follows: TGTGCCAGCACCCAACCCCGGGGGCTCGAGCAGTACTTC.